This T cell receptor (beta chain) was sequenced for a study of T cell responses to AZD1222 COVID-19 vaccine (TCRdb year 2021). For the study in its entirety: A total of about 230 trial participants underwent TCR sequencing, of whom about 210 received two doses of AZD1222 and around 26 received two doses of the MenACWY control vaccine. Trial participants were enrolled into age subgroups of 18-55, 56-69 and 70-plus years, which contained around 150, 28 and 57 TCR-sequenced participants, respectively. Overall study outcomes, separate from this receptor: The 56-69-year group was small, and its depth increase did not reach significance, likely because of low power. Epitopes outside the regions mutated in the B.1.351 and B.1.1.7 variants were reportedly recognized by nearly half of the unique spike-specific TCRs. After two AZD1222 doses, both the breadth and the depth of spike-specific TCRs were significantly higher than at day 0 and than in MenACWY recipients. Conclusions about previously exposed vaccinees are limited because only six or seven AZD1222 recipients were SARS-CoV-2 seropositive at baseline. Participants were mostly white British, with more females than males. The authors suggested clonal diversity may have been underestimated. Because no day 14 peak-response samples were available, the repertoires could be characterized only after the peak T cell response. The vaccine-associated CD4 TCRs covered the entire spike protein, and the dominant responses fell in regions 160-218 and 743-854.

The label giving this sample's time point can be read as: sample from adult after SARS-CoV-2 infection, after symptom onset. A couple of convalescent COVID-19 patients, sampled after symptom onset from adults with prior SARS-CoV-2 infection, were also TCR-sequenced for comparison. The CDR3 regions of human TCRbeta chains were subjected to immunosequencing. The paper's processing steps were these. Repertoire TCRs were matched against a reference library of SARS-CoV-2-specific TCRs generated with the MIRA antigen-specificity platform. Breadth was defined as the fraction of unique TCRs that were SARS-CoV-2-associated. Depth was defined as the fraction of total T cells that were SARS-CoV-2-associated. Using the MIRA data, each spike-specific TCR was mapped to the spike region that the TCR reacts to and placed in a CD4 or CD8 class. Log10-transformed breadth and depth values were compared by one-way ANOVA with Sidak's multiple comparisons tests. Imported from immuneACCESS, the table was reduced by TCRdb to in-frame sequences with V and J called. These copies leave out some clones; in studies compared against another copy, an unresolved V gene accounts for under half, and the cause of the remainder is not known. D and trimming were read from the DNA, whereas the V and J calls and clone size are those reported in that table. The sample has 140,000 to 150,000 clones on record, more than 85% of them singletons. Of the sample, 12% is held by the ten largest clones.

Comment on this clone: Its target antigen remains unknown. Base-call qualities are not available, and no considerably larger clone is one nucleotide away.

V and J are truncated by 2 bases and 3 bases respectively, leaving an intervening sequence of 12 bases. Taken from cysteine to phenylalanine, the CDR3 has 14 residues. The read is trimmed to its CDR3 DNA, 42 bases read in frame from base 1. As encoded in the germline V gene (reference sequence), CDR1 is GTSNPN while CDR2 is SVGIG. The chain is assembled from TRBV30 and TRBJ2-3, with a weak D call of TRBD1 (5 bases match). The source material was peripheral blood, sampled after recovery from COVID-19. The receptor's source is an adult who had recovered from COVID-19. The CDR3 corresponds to CAWSQVSGTDTQYF. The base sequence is TGTGCCTGGAGTCAGGTTTCAGGGACAGATACGCAGTATTTT.